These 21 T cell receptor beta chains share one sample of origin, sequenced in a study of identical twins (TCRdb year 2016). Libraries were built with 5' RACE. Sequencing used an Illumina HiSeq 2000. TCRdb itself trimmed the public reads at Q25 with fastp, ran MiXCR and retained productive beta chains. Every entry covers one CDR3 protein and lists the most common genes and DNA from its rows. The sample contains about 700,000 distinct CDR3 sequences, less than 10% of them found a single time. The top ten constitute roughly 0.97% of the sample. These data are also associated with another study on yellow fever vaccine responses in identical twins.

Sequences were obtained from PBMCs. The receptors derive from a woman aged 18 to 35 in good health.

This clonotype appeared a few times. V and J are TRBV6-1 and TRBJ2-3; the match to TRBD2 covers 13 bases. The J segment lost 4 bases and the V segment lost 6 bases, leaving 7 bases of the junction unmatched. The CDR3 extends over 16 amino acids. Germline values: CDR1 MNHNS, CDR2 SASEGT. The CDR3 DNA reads TGTGCCAGCAGCCCCGGACTAGCGGGAGTTGCAGATACGCAGTATTTT. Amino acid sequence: CASSPGLAGVADTQYF.

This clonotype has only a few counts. CDR3 nucleotide sequence: TGTGCCAGCAGTTTGGACCCGAGGTATGGCTACACCTTC. As protein: CASSLDPRYGYTF. J is TRBJ1-2 and V is TRBV28; D ambiguous. The CDR3 is 13 residues long. Germline V CDR1 and CDR2: MDHEN, SYDVKM. V was cut by 3 bases and J by 5 bases, with 10 bases left in between.

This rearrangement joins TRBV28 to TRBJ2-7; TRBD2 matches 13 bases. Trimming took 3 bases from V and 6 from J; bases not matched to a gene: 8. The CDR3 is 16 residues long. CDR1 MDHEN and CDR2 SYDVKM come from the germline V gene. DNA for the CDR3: TGTGCCAGCAGTTTTCGGACTAGCGGGAGTCTGGGCGAGCAGTACTTC. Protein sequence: CASSFRTSGSLGEQYF.

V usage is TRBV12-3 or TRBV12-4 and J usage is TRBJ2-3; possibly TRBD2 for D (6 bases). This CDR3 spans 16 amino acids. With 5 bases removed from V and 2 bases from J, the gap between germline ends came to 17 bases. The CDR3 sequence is CASSLRMGGNTDTQYF. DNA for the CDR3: TGTGCCAGCAGTCTTAGGATGGGGGGTAACACAGATACGCAGTATTTT.

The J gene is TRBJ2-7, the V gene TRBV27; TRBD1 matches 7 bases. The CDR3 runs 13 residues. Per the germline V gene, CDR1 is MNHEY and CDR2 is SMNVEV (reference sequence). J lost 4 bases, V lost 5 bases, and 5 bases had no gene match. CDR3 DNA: TGTGCCAGCAGTATTGGGACAGCTTACGAGCAGTACTTC. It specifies CASSIGTAYEQYF.

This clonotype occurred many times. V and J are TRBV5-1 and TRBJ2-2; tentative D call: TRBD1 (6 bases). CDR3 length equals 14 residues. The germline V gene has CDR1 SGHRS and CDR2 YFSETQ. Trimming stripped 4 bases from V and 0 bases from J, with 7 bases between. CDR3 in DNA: TGCGCCAGCAGCGGGGACACGAACACCGGGGAGCTGTTTTTT. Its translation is CASSGDTNTGELFF.

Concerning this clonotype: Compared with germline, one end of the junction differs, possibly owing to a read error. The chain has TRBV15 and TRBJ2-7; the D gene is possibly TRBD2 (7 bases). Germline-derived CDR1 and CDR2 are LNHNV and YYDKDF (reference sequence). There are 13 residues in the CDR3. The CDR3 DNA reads TGTGCCACCAGCAGAGACTCCGGGGGGACATCTGACTTC. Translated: CATSRDSGGTSDF.

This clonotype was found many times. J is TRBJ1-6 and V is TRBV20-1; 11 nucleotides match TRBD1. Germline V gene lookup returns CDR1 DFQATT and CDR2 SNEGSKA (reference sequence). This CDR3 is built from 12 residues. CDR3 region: CSAGQGESPLHF. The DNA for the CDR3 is TGCAGCGCGGGACAGGGGGAATCACCCCTCCACTTT.

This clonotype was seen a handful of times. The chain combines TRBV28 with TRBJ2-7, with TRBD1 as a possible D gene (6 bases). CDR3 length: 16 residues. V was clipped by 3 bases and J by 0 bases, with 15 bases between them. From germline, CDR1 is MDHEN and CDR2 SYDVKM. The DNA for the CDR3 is TGTGCCAGCAGTTTCGGTACAGGGCTCCCCTCCTACGAGCAGTACTTC. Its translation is CASSFGTGLPSYEQYF.

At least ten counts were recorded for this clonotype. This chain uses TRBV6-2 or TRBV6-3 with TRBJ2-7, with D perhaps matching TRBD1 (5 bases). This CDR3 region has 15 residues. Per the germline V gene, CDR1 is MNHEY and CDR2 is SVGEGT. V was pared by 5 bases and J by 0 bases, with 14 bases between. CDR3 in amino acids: CASSGSGLDSYEQYF. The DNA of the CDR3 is TGTGCCAGCAGTGGATCAGGGTTGGACTCCTACGAGCAGTACTTC.

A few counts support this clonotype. CDR3 sequence: CASSYSITGYEQYF. The CDR3 nucleotides are TGTGCCAGCAGTTACTCGATTACGGGGTACGAGCAGTACTTC. The rearrangement joins TRBV6-5 to TRBJ2-7; D might be TRBD2 (5 bases). Trimming took 0 bases from V and 4 from J, leaving 10 bases between them. Germline V CDR1 and CDR2: MNHEY, SVGAGI. The CDR3 extends over 14 amino acids.

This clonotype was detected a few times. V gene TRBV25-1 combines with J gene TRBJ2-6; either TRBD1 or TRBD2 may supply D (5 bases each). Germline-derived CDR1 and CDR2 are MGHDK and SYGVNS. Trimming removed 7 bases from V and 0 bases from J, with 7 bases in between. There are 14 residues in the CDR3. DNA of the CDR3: TGTGCCAGCATGGGGGACTCTGGGGCCAACGTCCTGACTTTC. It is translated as CASMGDSGANVLTF.

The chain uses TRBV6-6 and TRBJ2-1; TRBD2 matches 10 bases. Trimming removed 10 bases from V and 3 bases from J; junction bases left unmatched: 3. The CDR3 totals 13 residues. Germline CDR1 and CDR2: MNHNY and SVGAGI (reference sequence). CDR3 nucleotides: TGTGCCACCGTAGCGGGGGGCTACAATGAGCAGTTCTTC. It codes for CATVAGGYNEQFF.

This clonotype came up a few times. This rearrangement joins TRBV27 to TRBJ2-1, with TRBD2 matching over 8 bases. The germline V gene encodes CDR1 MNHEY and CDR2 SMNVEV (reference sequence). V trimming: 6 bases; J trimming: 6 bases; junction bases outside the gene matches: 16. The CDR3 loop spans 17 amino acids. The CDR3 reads CASSRIPGTSLSNEQFF. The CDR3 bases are TGTGCCAGCAGCCGAATCCCCGGGACTAGTCTCTCCAATGAGCAGTTCTTC.

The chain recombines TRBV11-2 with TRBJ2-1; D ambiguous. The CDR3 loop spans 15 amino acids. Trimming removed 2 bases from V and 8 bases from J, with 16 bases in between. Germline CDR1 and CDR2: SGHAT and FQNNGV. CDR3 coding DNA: TGTGCCAGCAGCTTATTCAGGAGTGGGTTAGATGAGCAGTTCTTC. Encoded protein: CASSLFRSGLDEQFF.

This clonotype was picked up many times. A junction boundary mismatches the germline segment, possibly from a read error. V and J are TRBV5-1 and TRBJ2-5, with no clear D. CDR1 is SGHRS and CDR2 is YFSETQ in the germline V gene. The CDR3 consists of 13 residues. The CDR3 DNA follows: TGTGCCAGCAGCCTAGTCCCGCGAGAGACCCAGTACTTC. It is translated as CASSLVPRETQYF.

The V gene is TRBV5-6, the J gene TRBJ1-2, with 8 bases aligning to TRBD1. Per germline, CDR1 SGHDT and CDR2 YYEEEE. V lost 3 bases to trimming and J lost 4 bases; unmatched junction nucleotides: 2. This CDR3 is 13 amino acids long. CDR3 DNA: TGTGCCAGCAGCTCGGGACAGGTCTATGGCTACACCTTC. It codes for CASSSGQVYGYTF.

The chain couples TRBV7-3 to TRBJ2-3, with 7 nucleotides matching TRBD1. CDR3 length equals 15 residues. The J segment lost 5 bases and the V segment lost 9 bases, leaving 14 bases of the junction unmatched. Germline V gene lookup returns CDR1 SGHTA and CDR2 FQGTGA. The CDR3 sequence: CARRTQGVAKDTQYF. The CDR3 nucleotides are TGTGCCAGACGAACGCAGGGGGTGGCTAAAGATACGCAGTATTTT.

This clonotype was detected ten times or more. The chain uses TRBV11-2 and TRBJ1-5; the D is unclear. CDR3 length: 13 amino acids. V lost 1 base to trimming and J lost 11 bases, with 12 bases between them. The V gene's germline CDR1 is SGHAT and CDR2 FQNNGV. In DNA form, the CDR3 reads TGTGCCAGCAGCTTAGCGGCCAGCCGCTCCCAGCATTTT. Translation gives CASSLAASRSQHF.

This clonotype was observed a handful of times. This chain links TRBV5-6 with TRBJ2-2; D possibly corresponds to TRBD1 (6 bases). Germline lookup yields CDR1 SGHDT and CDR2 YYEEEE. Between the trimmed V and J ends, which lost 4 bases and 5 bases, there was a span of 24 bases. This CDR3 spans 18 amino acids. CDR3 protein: CASSPSSSGVGRTGELFF. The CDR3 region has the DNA TGTGCCAGCAGCCCTAGCTCTTCAGGGGTCGGTAGAACCGGGGAGCTGTTTTTT.

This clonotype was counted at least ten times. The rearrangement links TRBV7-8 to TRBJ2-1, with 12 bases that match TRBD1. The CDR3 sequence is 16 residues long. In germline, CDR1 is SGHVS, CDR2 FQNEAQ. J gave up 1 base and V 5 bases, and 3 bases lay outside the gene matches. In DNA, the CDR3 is TGTGCCAGCAGCGGGACAGGGGGCAGATCCTACAATGAGCAGTTCTTC. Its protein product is CASSGTGGRSYNEQFF.